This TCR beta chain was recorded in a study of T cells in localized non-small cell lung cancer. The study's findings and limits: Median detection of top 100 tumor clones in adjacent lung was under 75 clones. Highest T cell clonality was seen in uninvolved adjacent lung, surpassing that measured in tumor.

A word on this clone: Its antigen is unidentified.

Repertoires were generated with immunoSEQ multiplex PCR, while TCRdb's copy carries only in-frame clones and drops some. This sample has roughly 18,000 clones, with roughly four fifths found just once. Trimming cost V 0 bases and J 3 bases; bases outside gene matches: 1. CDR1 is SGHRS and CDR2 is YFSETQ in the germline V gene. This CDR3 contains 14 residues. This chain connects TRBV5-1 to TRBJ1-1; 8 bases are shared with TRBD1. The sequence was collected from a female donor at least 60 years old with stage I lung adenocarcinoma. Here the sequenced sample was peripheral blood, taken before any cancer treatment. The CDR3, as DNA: TGCGCCAGCAGCTTGGCAGGGGGCGACACTGAAGCTTTCTTT. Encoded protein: CASSLAGGDTEAFF.